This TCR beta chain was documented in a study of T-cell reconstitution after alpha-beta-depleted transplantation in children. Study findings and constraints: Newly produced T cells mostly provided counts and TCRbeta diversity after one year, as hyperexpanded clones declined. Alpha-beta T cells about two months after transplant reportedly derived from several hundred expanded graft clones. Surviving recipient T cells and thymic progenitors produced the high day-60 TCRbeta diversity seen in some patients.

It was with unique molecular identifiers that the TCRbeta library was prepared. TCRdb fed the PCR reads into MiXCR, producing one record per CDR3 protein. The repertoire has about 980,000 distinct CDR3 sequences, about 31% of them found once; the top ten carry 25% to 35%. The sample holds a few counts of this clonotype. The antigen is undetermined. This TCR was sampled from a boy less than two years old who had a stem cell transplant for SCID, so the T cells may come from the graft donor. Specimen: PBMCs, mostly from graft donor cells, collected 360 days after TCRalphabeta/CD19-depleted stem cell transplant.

The CDR3 is CASSQRGGATYEQYF. The CDR3 region has the DNA TGTGCCAGCAGCCAAAGGGGCGGTGCCACCTACGAGCAGTACTTC. The chain uses TRBV4-2 and TRBJ2-7; weak D call: TRBD1 (5 bases). Trimming removed 2 bases at V and 2 bases at J, with 13 bases between. The CDR3 extends over 15 amino acids. Germline V CDR1 and CDR2: LGHNA, YNFKEQ.